A single sample is the source of the 19 T cell receptor beta chains below, sequenced in a study of shared clonotypes between healthy human individuals. The repertoire was sequenced with immunoSEQ multiplex PCR; TCRdb's copy has only in-frame clones and lacks some. The repertoire has 500,000 or so clones, roughly 95% of them found once; the top ten carry about 0.064%. Sequencing was performed on naive CD4+ T cells sorted from blood. Subset defined: CD45RA+ positively selected. The origin of the receptors is a woman aged 25 to 45 in good health.

The chain joins TRBV30 to TRBJ1-2, with a tentative D call TRBD1 (6 bases). The CDR3 loop spans 12 amino acids. V lost 4 bases to trimming and J lost 2 bases, with 8 bases between them. The germline CDR1 and CDR2 sequences are GTSNPN and SVGIG (reference sequence). As DNA, the CDR3 is TGTGCCTGGACGGGGGCAAACTATGGCTACACCTTC. Translation gives CAWTGANYGYTF.

On this clone: Additional DNA sequences in this sample encode the identical CDR3. V usage is TRBV19 and J usage is TRBJ2-7; no reliable D call. The V end lost 1 base, the J end lost 3 bases, and 7 bases lay between the germline ends. The germline gives CDR1 LNHDA, CDR2 SQIVND (reference sequence). The CDR3 contains 13 residues. CDR3 loop: CASSIGHSYEQYF. The CDR3 DNA is TGTGCCAGTAGTATAGGACATAGCTACGAGCAGTACTTC.

In nucleotides, the CDR3 is TGTGCCAGCAGCAGACTGGATCTTGGTGAGCCCCAGTACTTC. Translating it yields CASSRLDLGEPQYF. This chain connects TRBV11-2 to TRBJ2-5; D not resolved. CDR3 length: 14 residues. The germline V gene has CDR1 SGHAT and CDR2 FQNNGV. Trimming cost V 5 bases and J 9 bases, with 19 bases left between them.

Turning to this clone: Other nucleotide sequences in the sample specify the same CDR3. The rearrangement uses TRBV30 and TRBJ1-1; D remains unclear. The V and J ends lost 4 bases and 3 bases respectively, with 6 bases between them. Per the germline V gene, CDR1 is GTSNPN and CDR2 is SVGIG (reference sequence). There are 11 residues in the CDR3. The chain's CDR3 is CAWKGYTEAFF. In DNA, the CDR3 is TGTGCCTGGAAAGGGTACACTGAAGCTTTCTTT.

J is TRBJ2-2 and V is TRBV29-1; D is undetermined. V was clipped by 1 base and J by 3 bases, with 15 bases between them. CDR1 is SQVTM and CDR2 is ANQGSEA in the germline V gene. The CDR3 sequence is 16 residues long. CDR3 in DNA: TGCAGCGTTGAAGTGGGCCCGCGGCCTCACACCGGGGAGCTGTTTTTT. Translating it yields CSVEVGPRPHTGELFF.

The CDR3 spells CASSFGPGAEAFF. The CDR3 DNA is TGTGCCAGCAGTTTTGGTCCCGGGGCAGAAGCTTTCTTT. The gene calls are TRBV6-5 and TRBJ1-1; D may be TRBD1 (5 bases). Trimming stripped 4 bases from V and 8 bases from J, with 14 bases between. This CDR3 has 13 amino acids. CDR1 is MNHEY and CDR2 is SVGAGI in the germline V gene.

The genes are TRBV28 and TRBJ2-1; D may be TRBD2 (5 bases). The CDR3 is 15 residues long. The V gene lost 2 bases and the J gene lost 6 bases, with 14 bases spanning the gap. The germline gives CDR1 MDHEN, CDR2 SYDVKM. The CDR3 DNA sequence: TGTGCCAGCAGTTTAGTCACTAGATGGGGCAATGAGCAGTTCTTC. This encodes CASSLVTRWGNEQFF.

This chain connects TRBV15 to TRBJ2-1, with 8 bases lining up with TRBD2. The CDR3 is 18 amino acids. CDR1 is LNHNV and CDR2 is YYDKDF in the germline V gene (reference sequence). The V gene end was trimmed by 2 bases and the J gene end by 4 bases; junction bases not matched to a gene: 13. The CDR3 sequence: CATSRPRGERGRYNEQFF. The CDR3 region has the DNA TGTGCCACCAGCAGACCAAGGGGCGAGCGGGGGAGATACAATGAGCAGTTCTTC. Full variable domain (outside the CDR3, taken from reference TRBV15 and TRBJ2-1): DAMVIQNPRYQVTQFGKPVTLSCSQTLNHNVMYWYQQKSSQAPKLLFHYYDKDFNNEADTPDNFQSRRPNTSFCFLDIRSPGLGDTAMYLCATSRPRGERGRYNEQFFGPGTRLTVL.

The chain links TRBV2 to TRBJ2-3; 9 bases line up with TRBD2. The CDR3 covers 13 residues. J was trimmed by 6 bases and V by 11 bases; bases with no gene match: 9. Looked up from germline, CDR1 is SNHLY and CDR2 is FYNNEI. CDR3 bases: TGTGCCCATAGCGGGGGCTCGTTGGATACGCAGTATTTT. The encoded protein is CAHSGGSLDTQYF.

The chain recombines TRBV28 with TRBJ2-3; TRBD2 is a possible D gene (5 bases). CDR3 size: 17 residues. Germline assignment: CDR1 MDHEN and CDR2 SYDVKM. V shed 2 bases and J shed 1 base, with 16 bases lying between them. This CDR3 is CASSLILSGAGTDTQYF. DNA of the CDR3: TGTGCCAGCAGTTTAATCTTAAGCGGAGCCGGCACAGATACGCAGTATTTT.

V gene TRBV6-1 combines with J gene TRBJ2-3, with 9 bases that match TRBD2. After removal of 4 bases from V and 4 bases from J, the junction contained 15 bases not matched to a gene. Germline CDR1 reads MNHNS; CDR2 reads SASEGT. CDR3 length: 18 amino acids. CDR3 sequence: CASSAARFAGGPADTQYF. Here the CDR3 DNA reads TGTGCCAGCAGTGCCGCCAGGTTTGCGGGAGGGCCCGCAGATACGCAGTATTTT.

The J gene is TRBJ2-7, the V gene TRBV10-2, with no clear D. The CDR3 contains 14 residues. Trimming pared 6 bases from V and 2 bases from J, leaving 14 bases between. In germline, CDR1 is WSHSY, CDR2 SAAADI. CDR3 loop: CASSGLNPPYEQYF. CDR3 in DNA: TGCGCCAGCAGCGGGTTAAACCCTCCCTACGAGCAGTACTTC.

This CDR3 reads CASSRGLAETQYF. The CDR3, as DNA: TGCGCCAGCAGCCGGGGACTAGCAGAGACCCAGTACTTC. The chain joins TRBV4-1 to TRBJ2-5; TRBD2 matches 9 bases. Germline lookup yields CDR1 MGHRA and CDR2 YSYEKL. V gave up 4 bases and J gave up 4 bases; unmatched junction bases: 1. The CDR3 has 13 amino acids.

The rearrangement links TRBV28 to TRBJ2-7; no clear D gene. This CDR3 comprises 12 residues. V lost 6 bases and J lost 2, with 8 bases in between. Germline lookup yields CDR1 MDHEN and CDR2 SYDVKM. This CDR3 reads CASRSETYEQYF. The DNA of the CDR3 is TGTGCCAGCAGATCAGAAACCTACGAGCAGTACTTC.

This sequence joins TRBV19 and TRBJ2-1; TRBD2 aligns across 7 bases. The junction had 11 bases not matched to a gene; V was cut back by 4 bases and J by 5 bases. This CDR3 has 16 amino acids. Germline V gene sequence: CDR1 LNHDA, CDR2 SQIVND (reference sequence). The CDR3 here is CASSSIGGSSHNEQFF. CDR3 in DNA: TGTGCCAGTAGTAGCATAGGCGGGAGTAGCCACAATGAGCAGTTCTTC.

This chain uses TRBV18 with TRBJ2-7, with 8 bases matching TRBD2. The germline V gene has CDR1 KGHSH and CDR2 LQKENI. Trimming took 2 bases from V and 5 from J; bases not matched to a gene: 8. The CDR3 has 15 residues. The CDR3 DNA reads TGTGCCAGCTCACCAGGATGGACTAGCCTAAACGAGCAGTACTTC. Protein sequence: CASSPGWTSLNEQYF. Drawing the rest from reference TRBV18 and TRBJ2-7, the complete variable domain is NAGVMQNPRHLVRRRGQEARLRCSPMKGHSHVYWYRQLPEEGLKFMVYLQKENIIDESGMPKERFSAEFPKEGPSILRIQQVVRGDSAAYFCASSPGWTSLNEQYFGPGTRLTVT.

This clone appeared a few times. The gene calls are TRBV27 and TRBJ2-2; D is unresolved. The CDR3 contains 17 residues. In germline, CDR1 is MNHEY, CDR2 SMNVEV (reference sequence). With 6 bases removed from V and 0 bases from J, the gap between germline ends came to 17 bases. DNA of the CDR3: TGTGCCAGCAGCCCCACGTGGCGTGTACCGAACACCGGGGAGCTGTTTTTT. Translated: CASSPTWRVPNTGELFF.

The DNA for the CDR3 is TGTGCCAGCTCATCAGGGACAGGGTCCACCGGGGAGCTGTTTTTT. It encodes CASSSGTGSTGELFF. The chain uses TRBV18 and TRBJ2-2; TRBD1 agrees at 9 bases. There are 15 residues in the CDR3. With 5 bases clipped from V and 4 bases from J, the junction kept 5 bases outside the gene matches. Germline CDR1 KGHSH, CDR2 LQKENI.

V gene TRBV2 combines with J gene TRBJ2-1; the match to TRBD2 covers 9 bases. In germline, CDR1 is SNHLY, CDR2 FYNNEI. The CDR3 totals 16 residues. V lost 6 bases and J lost 6; bases outside the gene matches: 12. The CDR3 here is CASRTPIAGALNEQFF. CDR3 bases: TGTGCCAGCAGAACCCCTATAGCGGGAGCTCTCAATGAGCAGTTCTTC.